The entry that follows covers one T cell receptor (beta chain) sequence. As yet, its antigen is unknown. The study team obtained lesional scalp punch biopsies and peripheral blood from alopecia areata patients. Using a FACSAria, the CD4+ and CD8+ T cells were sorted from the PBMCs. This entry belongs to a study of CD8+ T cells in alopecia areata. Reverse transcribed after extraction, RNA yielded cDNA as the sequencing template. The repertoire was sequenced with immunoSEQ multiplex PCR; TCRdb's copy has only in-frame clones and lacks some. Altogether 150,000 or so clones are present, around 87% being singletons, with the ten largest covering roughly 15%. The study, taken as a whole, reports: Elevated clonality characterized lesional scalp relative to normal scalp, particularly in alopecia totalis/universalis. Tissue-resident alphabeta T cells belonging to normal skin likewise get sequenced within scalp specimens.

This receptor was taken from a human donor with alopecia areata. This specimen was CD8+ T cells sorted from blood, taken at week 0.

The chain's CDR3 is CASSKGRFVPPQPQHF. In DNA, the CDR3 is TGTGCCAGCAGCAAAGGTCGGTTTGTCCCCCCTCAGCCCCAGCATTTT. The V gene is TRBV21-1, the J gene TRBJ1-5. TRBV21-1 is reported as a pseudogene. The CDR3 covers 16 residues.